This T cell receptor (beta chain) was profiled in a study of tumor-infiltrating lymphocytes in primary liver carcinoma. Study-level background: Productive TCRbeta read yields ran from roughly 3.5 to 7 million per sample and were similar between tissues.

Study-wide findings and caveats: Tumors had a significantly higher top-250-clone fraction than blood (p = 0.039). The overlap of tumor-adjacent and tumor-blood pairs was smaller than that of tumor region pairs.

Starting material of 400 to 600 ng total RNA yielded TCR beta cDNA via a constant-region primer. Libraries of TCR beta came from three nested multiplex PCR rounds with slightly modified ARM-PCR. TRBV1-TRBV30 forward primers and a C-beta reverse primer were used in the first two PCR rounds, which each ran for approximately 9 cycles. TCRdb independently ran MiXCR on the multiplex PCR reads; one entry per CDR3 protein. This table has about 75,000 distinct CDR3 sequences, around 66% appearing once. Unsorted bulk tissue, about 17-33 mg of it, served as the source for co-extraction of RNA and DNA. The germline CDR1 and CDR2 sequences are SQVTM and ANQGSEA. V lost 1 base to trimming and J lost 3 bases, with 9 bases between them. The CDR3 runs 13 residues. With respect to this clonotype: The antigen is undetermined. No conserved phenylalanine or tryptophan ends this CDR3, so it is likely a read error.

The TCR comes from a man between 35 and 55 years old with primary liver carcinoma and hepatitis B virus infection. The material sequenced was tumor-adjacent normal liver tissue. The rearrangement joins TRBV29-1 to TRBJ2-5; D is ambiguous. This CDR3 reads CSVEGAPKETQYL. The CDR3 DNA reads TGCAGCGTTGAAGGGGCACCCAAAGAGACCCAGTACCTC.